The 14 T cell receptor beta chains listed next were all sequenced from one sample in a study of control samples from healthy donors and cancer patients. Some clones are missing from TCRdb's copy, which holds only in-frame ones; the method was immunoSEQ multiplex PCR. The sample records 150,000 to 200,000 clones, around 94% being singletons. The sample comprised blood. The source of these receptors is a man in his thirties or forties in good health.

The chain recombines TRBV13 with TRBJ1-2, with 7 positions matching TRBD1. Trimming took 0 bases from V and 7 from J; bases not matched to a gene: 5. Germline values: CDR1 PRHDT, CDR2 FYEKMQ (reference sequence). The CDR3 consists of 14 residues. The CDR3 region is CASSLGRRGGGYTF. Written as DNA, the CDR3 is TGTGCCAGCAGCTTAGGTCGCAGGGGGGGTGGCTACACCTTC.

This clone was seen only once. The J gene is TRBJ1-1, the V gene TRBV29-1; TRBD1 agrees at 7 bases. Trimming took 6 bases from V and 5 from J; bases not matched to a gene: 6. The CDR3 covers 12 residues. Looked up from germline, CDR1 is SQVTM and CDR2 is ANQGSEA. CDR3 sequence: CSVKTGVTEAFF. The CDR3 DNA reads as TGCAGCGTCAAAACAGGGGTAACTGAAGCTTTCTTT. The full variable domain, completed using reference TRBV29-1 and TRBJ1-1, is SAVISQKPSRDICQRGTSLTIQCQVDSQVTMMFWYRQQPGQSLTLIATANQGSEATYESGFVIDKFPISRPNLTFSTLTVSNMSPEDSSIYLCSVKTGVTEAFFGQGTRLTVV.

J is TRBJ2-1 and V is TRBV7-2, with TRBD2 identical over 9 bases. The CDR3 runs 15 residues. V shed 5 bases and J 6 bases; nucleotides not matched to a gene: 8. Germline loops: CDR1 SGHTA, CDR2 FQGNSA. CDR3 loop: CASSVGLARGNEQFF. As DNA, the CDR3 is TGTGCCAGCAGCGTAGGACTAGCGAGGGGCAATGAGCAGTTCTTC.

J is TRBJ1-5 and V is TRBV5-8, with TRBD1 matching over 9 bases. The CDR3 totals 15 residues. The junction had 8 bases not matched to a gene; V was cut back by 4 bases and J by 6 bases. Germline CDR1 reads SGHTS; CDR2 reads YDEGEE. CDR3 amino acids: CASSPGTGRIQPQHF. CDR3 sequence (DNA): TGTGCCAGCAGCCCTGGGACAGGGAGGATTCAGCCCCAGCATTTT.

The rearrangement links TRBV29-1 to TRBJ1-1; a weak D match, TRBD1 (5 bases). Deletions cut 6 bases from V and 1 base from J, with 12 bases between. The CDR3 is 13 amino acids. The V gene's germline CDR1 is SQVTM and CDR2 ANQGSEA. The CDR3 sequence: CSVEGGGNTEAFF. DNA for the CDR3: TGCAGCGTCGAGGGCGGGGGGAACACTGAAGCTTTCTTT. Looking up the rest from reference TRBV29-1 and TRBJ1-1 gives the full variable domain: SAVISQKPSRDICQRGTSLTIQCQVDSQVTMMFWYRQQPGQSLTLIATANQGSEATYESGFVIDKFPISRPNLTFSTLTVSNMSPEDSSIYLCSVEGGGNTEAFFGQGTRLTVV.

V is TRBV29-1 and J is TRBJ2-3, with TRBD1 matching 11 bases. The CDR3 covers 15 residues. The ends lost 1 base at V and 3 bases at J; junction bases unmatched: 3. Germline lookup yields CDR1 SQVTM and CDR2 ANQGSEA. For the CDR3, the DNA is TGCAGCGTTGAAGTAAGGGACAGGGGGACAGATACGCAGTATTTT. This codes for CSVEVRDRGTDTQYF.

This clone has just a few counts. The chain employs TRBV2 and TRBJ1-1; D gene uncertain. Germline-derived CDR1 and CDR2 are SNHLY and FYNNEI. CDR3 length: 15 residues. Trimming cost V 5 bases and J 2 bases, with 15 bases left between them. CDR3 in DNA: TGTGCCAGCAGTAACCCGTCGTTCCTCAACACTGAAGCTTTCTTT. It codes for CASSNPSFLNTEAFF.

The CDR3: CSVEDGGLYEQYF. The CDR3 nucleotides are TGCAGCGTTGAAGATGGCGGACTCTACGAGCAGTACTTC. The V and J genes are TRBV29-1 and TRBJ2-7, with a tentative D call TRBD2 (5 bases). The length of the CDR3 is 13 residues. The V gene's germline CDR1 is SQVTM and CDR2 ANQGSEA. The V end was cut by 0 bases, the J end by 3 bases, with 9 bases between.

This rearrangement joins TRBV6-2 or TRBV6-3 to TRBJ2-7; 10 bases align to TRBD1. The V gene end was trimmed by 0 bases and the J gene end by 4 bases; junction bases not matched to a gene: 3. CDR1 MNHEY and CDR2 SVGEGT come from the germline V gene. The CDR3 spans 15 residues. CDR3 DNA sequence: TGTGCCAGCAGTTACTCCCGGGACAGGGGTTACGAGCAGTACTTC. It yields the protein CASSYSRDRGYEQYF.

This rearrangement joins TRBV10-1 to TRBJ1-5, with D tentatively TRBD1 (6 bases). Deletions cut 5 bases from V and 1 base from J, with 12 bases between. CDR1 WNHNN and CDR2 SYGVQD come from the germline V gene (reference sequence). The CDR3 is 15 residues long. CDR3 in amino acids: CASSRGGKSNQPQHF. The CDR3 DNA reads TGCGCCAGCAGTAGGGGGGGAAAGAGCAATCAGCCCCAGCATTTT.

The chain couples TRBV7-8 to TRBJ1-2, with a weak D call TRBD1 (6 bases). V lost 5 bases and J lost 6, with 13 bases in between. This CDR3 has 13 residues. Germline V gives CDR1 SGHVS, CDR2 FQNEAQ. DNA of the CDR3: TGTGCCAGCAGCCGCAGGGGCGGGGATGGCTACACCTTC. Its translation: CASSRRGGDGYTF.

This clone was observed a single time. DNA for the CDR3: TGTGCCAGCAATCCAAAGGGGGCCTTACGGACCGGGGAGCTGTTTTTT. Protein product: CASNPKGALRTGELFF. The chain is built from TRBV9 and TRBJ2-2; 7 nucleotides align to TRBD1. With V trimmed by 6 bases and J by 5 bases, 13 bases remained unmatched. Germline lookup yields CDR1 SGDLS and CDR2 YYNGEE. The CDR3 loop spans 16 amino acids.

The CDR3 DNA follows: TGTGCCAGCACGCCGGGACTAGCGGGGGGCAGGGGTTGGGATACGCAGTATTTT. It translates to CASTPGLAGGRGWDTQYF. The rearrangement links TRBV9 to TRBJ2-3; 15 bases map to TRBD2. This CDR3 contains 18 residues. V gave up 6 bases and J gave up 6 bases; unmatched junction bases: 14. Germline CDR1 SGDLS, CDR2 YYNGEE.

This chain connects TRBV5-1 to TRBJ1-2, with 7 bases lining up with TRBD1. Germline loops: CDR1 SGHRS, CDR2 YFSETQ. This CDR3 comprises 14 residues. V lost 0 bases and J lost 4; bases outside the gene matches: 3. The CDR3 protein is CASSLGQGSYGYTF. The CDR3 nucleotides read TGCGCCAGCAGCTTGGGACAGGGTTCCTATGGCTACACCTTC. Complete variable domain (other parts from reference TRBV5-1 and TRBJ1-2): KAGVTQTPRYLIKTRGQQVTLSCSPISGHRSVSWYQQTPGQGLQFLFEYFSETQRNKGNFPGRFSGRQFSNSRSEMNVSTLELGDSALYLCASSLGQGSYGYTFGSGTRLTVV.